This T cell receptor beta chain was found in a study of T cells in Graves' hyperthyroidism and ophthalmopathy. Germline V CDR1 and CDR2: SGHRS, YFSETQ. The CDR3 is 14 amino acids. The V and J ends lost 0 bases and 4 bases respectively, with 9 bases between them. RNA transcripts served as the template for amplifying TCR beta CDR3 regions. A set of HTBI primers served as the primers for a first-round RT-PCR of the TCR CDR3. TCRdb processed the multiplex PCR reads anew with MiXCR; each CDR3 protein has one entry. The profile shows 500,000 to 550,000 distinct CDR3 sequences, just under 20% of them singletons. This clonotype has a handful of counts. Its target is not known. Overall study results and limits: Ophthalmopathy was distinguished from stable hyperthyroidism by 13 V-J signatures.

The TCR comes from a man aged 35 to 55 with Graves' ophthalmopathy. The chain recombines TRBV5-1 with TRBJ2-3; a possible D gene is TRBD1 (5 bases). Sequenced material: blood. The CDR3 region has the DNA TGCGCCAGCAGCTTGGCAGGGCCTGCAGATACGCAGTATTTT. Its protein product is CASSLAGPADTQYF.